Here is one T cell receptor (beta chain) with its context. This clone showed up just once. The antigen it binds to is not known. No base-level quality is on record; no much larger clone is a single base apart. The data stem from a study of T cell changes during pregnancy in multiple sclerosis (dated by TCRdb to the late 2010s). A note on the overall study: The study examined how the T cell repertoire changed over the course of pregnancy in women with multiple sclerosis.

The CDR3 goes from the cysteine to the phenylalanine over 14 residues. The entry retains the CDR3 DNA only, 42 bases that are in frame from base 1. Relative to germline, V is 0 bases shorter and J is 2 bases shorter, with 9 bases between their ends. The germline V gene sets CDR1 to SGHRS and CDR2 to YFSETQ. The library was built by means of the immunoSEQ multiplex PCR assay. The table was pulled from immuneACCESS by TCRdb, which kept in-frame rearrangements only. Such tables lose some clones; where checked, under half of the loss comes from unresolved V genes, and the rest has no known cause. The sample table records 19,000 or so clones; roughly 88% of these occur just once. Jointly, the top ten make up over 10% of the sample.

This clonotype originated in a female donor in good health, enrolled as a control in a pregnancy study. This sequence uses TRBV5-1 and TRBJ2-7; the D segment could be TRBD2, given 7 matching bases. The sequencing here drew on CD8+ T cells from peripheral blood mononuclear cells, taken after pregnancy. The DNA sequence is as follows: TGCGCCAGCAGCTTGGCGGGGGGCACCTACGAGCAGTACTTC. This encodes CASSLAGGTYEQYF.